This T cell receptor beta chain is from a study of cytomegalovirus exposure and HLA in healthy donors. This clone was picked up a small number of times. The antigen remains undetermined. The PCR was carried out with 60 Vbeta primers and 13 Jbeta primers. The table came from immunoSEQ multiplex PCR; TCRdb's copy has only in-frame clones and leaves some out. This sample has about 54,000 clones, with more than 65% found just once. The donors gave bone marrow, and they were healthy. Study-level points and caveats: Presence/absence analyses assumed roughly uniform sequencing depth across donors, which may not hold. Researchers reported from a later analysis that most CMV-associated TCR beta chains appeared HLA-restricted. The productive fraction for most TCR beta V segments was about 87% or about 30% in an earlier analysis.

The V end was cut by 9 bases, the J end by 1 base, with 19 bases between. The CDR3 covers 16 residues. Germline CDR1 is MDHEN and CDR2 is SYDVKM. Sample: PBMCs. The chain uses TRBV28 and TRBJ2-1, with TRBD2 as a possible D gene (6 bases). The source of this sequence is a woman younger than 35 in good health and CMV-seronegative. The CDR3 spells CASSGRDWDSYNEQFF. The DNA of the CDR3 is TGTGCCAGTTCCGGCCGGGACTGGGATTCCTACAATGAGCAGTTCTTC. Looking up the rest from reference TRBV28 and TRBJ2-1 gives the full variable domain: DVKVTQSSRYLVKRTGEKVFLECVQDMDHENMFWYRQDPGLGLRLIYFSYDVKMKEKGDIPEGYSVSREKKERFSLILESASTNQTSMYLCASSGRDWDSYNEQFFGPGTRLTVL.